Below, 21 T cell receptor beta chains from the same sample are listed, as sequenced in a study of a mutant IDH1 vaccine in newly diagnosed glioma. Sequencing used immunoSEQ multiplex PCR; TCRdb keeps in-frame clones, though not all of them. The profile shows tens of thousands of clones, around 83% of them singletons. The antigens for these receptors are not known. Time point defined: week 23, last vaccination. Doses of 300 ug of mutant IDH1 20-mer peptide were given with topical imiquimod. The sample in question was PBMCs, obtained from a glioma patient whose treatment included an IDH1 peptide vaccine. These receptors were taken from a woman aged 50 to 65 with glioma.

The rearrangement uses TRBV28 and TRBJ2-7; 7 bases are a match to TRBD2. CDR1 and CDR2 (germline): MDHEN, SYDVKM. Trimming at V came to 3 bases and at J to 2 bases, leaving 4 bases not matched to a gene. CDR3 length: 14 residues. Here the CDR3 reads CASSFGGSAYEQYF. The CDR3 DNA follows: TGTGCCAGCAGTTTTGGCGGGAGCGCCTACGAGCAGTACTTC.

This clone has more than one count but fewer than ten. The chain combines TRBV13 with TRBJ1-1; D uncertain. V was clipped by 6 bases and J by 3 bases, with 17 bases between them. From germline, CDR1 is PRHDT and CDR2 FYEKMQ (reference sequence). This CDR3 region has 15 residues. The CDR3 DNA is TGTGCCAGCAGTTACGGACGGAACTCTTACACTGAAGCTTTCTTT. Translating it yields CASSYGRNSYTEAFF. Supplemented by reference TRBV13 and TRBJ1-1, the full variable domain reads AAGVIQSPRHLIKEKRETATLKCYPIPRHDTVYWYQQGPGQDPQFLISFYEKMQSDKGSIPDRFSAQQFSDYHSELNMSSLELGDSALYFCASSYGRNSYTEAFFGQGTRLTVV.

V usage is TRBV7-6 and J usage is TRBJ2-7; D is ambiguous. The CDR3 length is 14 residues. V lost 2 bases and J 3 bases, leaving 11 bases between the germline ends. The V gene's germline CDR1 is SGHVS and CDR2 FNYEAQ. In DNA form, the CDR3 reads TGTGCCAGCAGCTTATTTCCCCGCTTCTACGAGCAGTACTTC. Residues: CASSLFPRFYEQYF.

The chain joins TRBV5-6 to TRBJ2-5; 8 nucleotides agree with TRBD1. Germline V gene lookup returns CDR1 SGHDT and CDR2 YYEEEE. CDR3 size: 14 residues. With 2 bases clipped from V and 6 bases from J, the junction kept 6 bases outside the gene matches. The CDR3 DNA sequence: TGTGCCAGCAGCTTCGACAGGGGCGAACAGACCCAGTACTTC. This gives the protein CASSFDRGEQTQYF.

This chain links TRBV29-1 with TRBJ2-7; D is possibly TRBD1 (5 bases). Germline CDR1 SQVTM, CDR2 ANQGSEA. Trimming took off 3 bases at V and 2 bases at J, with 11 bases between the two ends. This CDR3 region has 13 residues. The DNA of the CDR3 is TGCAGCGTTGAGGAGACAGCCGCCTACGAGCAGTACTTC. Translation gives CSVEETAAYEQYF.

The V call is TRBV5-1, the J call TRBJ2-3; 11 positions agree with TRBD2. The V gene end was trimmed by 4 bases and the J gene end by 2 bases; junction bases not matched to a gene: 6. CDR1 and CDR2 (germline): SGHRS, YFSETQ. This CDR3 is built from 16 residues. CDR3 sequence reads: CASSPVGLAVTDTQYF. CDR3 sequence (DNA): TGCGCCAGCAGCCCGGTGGGACTAGCGGTCACAGATACGCAGTATTTT.

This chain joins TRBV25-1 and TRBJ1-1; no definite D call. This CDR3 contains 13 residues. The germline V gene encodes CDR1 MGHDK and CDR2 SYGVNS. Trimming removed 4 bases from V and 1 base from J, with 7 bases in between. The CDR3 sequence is CASSGTRNTEAFF. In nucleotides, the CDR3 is TGTGCCAGCAGTGGAACACGGAACACTGAAGCTTTCTTT.

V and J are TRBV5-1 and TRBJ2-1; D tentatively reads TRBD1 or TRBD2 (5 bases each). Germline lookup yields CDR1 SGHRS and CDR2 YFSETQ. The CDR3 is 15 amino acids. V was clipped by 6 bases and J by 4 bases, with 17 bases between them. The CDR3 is CASTAGTRRYNEQFF. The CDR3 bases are TGCGCCAGCACCGCCGGGACCCGGAGGTACAATGAGCAGTTCTTC.

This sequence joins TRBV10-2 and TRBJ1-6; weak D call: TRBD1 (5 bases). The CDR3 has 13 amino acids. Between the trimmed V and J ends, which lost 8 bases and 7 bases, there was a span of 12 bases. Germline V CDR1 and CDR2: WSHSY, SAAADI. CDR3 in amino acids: CASSYGGNSPLHF. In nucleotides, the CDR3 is TGCGCCAGCTCCTACGGGGGAAATTCACCCCTCCACTTT.

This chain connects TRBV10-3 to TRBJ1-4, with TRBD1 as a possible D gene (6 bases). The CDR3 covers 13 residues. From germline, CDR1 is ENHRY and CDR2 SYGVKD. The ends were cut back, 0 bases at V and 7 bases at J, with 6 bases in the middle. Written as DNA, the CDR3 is TGTGCCATCAGTGAGTCACAGGGTGAAAAACTGTTTTTT. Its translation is CAISESQGEKLFF.

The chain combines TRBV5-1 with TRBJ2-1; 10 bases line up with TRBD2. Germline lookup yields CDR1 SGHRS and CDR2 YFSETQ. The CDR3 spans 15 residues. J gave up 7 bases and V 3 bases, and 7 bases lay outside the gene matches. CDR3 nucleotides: TGCGCCAGCAGCTCTACTAGCGGGGTATGGAATGAGCAGTTCTTC. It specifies CASSSTSGVWNEQFF.

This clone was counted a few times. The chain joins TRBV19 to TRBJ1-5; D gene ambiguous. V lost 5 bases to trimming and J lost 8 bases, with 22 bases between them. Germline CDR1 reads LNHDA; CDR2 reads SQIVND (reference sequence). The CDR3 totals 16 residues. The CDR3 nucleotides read TGTGCCAGTAGTCTAGGGTACAGTGGTCCGGAGAAGCCCCAGCATTTT. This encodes CASSLGYSGPEKPQHF.

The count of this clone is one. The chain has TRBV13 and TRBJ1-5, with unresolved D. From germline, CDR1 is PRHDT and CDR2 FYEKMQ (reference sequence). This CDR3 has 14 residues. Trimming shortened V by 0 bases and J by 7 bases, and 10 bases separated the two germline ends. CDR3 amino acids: CASSLGWREQPQHF. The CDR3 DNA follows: TGTGCCAGCAGCTTAGGCTGGAGGGAACAGCCCCAGCATTTT.

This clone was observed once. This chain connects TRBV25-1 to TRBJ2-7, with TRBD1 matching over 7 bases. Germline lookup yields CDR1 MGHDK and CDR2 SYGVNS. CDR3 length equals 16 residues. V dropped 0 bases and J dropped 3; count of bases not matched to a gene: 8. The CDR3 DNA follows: TGTGCCAGCAGTGAATATCGAGGGGGCGCGATCTACGAGCAGTACTTC. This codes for CASSEYRGGAIYEQYF.

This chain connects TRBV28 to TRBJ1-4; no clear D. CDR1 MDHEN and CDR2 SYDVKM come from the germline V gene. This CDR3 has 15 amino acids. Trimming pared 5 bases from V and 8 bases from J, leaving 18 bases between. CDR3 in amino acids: CASSSRQGRREKLFF. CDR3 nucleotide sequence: TGTGCCAGCAGTAGCAGGCAAGGGAGGAGAGAAAAACTGTTTTTT.

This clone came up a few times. The CDR3 is CASSLVGEEQFF. CDR3 nucleotide sequence: TGTGCCAGCAGCTTAGTGGGTGAGGAGCAGTTCTTC. This chain uses TRBV7-6 with TRBJ2-1, with D uncertain. The CDR3 sequence is 12 residues long. V was shortened by 1 base and J by 10 bases, with 8 bases between the two germline ends. Per germline, CDR1 SGHVS and CDR2 FNYEAQ.

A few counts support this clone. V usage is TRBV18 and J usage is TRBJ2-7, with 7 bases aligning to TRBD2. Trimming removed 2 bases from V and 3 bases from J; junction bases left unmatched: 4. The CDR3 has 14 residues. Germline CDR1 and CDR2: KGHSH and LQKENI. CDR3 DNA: TGTGCCAGCTCACCAGGGAGGGGAGACTACGAGCAGTACTTC. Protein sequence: CASSPGRGDYEQYF.

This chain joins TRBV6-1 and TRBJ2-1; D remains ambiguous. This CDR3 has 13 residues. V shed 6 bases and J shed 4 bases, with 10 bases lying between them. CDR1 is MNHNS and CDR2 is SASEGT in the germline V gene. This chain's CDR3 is CASSLDGYNEQFF. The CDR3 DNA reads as TGTGCCAGCAGCTTGGACGGTTACAATGAGCAGTTCTTC.

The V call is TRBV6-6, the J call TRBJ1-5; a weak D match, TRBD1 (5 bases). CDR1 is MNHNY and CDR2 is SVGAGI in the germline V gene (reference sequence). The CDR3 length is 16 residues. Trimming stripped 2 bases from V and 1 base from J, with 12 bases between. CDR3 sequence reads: CASSYGGARSNQPQHF. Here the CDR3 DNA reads TGTGCCAGCAGTTACGGCGGGGCCCGCAGCAATCAGCCCCAGCATTTT.

DNA of the CDR3: TGTGCCAGCAGTTACACTCGCGGCCGACCCCAGCATTTT. Translating it yields CASSYTRGRPQHF. The chain carries TRBV6-5 and TRBJ1-5; D is uncertain. The CDR3 length is 13 residues. The germline V and J ends were trimmed by 2 bases and 10 bases, with 12 bases remaining between them. Germline values: CDR1 MNHEY, CDR2 SVGAGI.

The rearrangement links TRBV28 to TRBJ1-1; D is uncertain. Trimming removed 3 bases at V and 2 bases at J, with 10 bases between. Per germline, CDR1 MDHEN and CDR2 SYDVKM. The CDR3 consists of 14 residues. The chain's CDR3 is CASSFLGVNTEAFF. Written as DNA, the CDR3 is TGTGCCAGCAGTTTCTTGGGAGTTAACACTGAAGCTTTCTTT.